What follows is one T cell receptor beta chain and its context. This entry comes from a study of blood T cell repertoires in COVID-19. The overall study: Collection of acute and convalescent COVID-19 samples took place in the United States, Italy and Spain.

Original handling: Reference gene primers were amplified, and this amplification served to estimate nucleated cell counts. Only in-frame clones appear in the TCRdb table, and some are missing; sequencing was by immunoSEQ multiplex PCR. Clone size and the V and J calls come from that table; the DNA yielded D and trimming. The repertoire has hundreds of thousands of clones, approximately 91% of them found once; the top ten carry around 12%. The sequence came from a woman between 55 and 75 years old with acute or convalescent COVID-19. The sample was peripheral blood.

The DNA for the CDR3 is TGTGCCAGCAGCCCCAATTCGAGGGGCTACACCTTC. Its protein product is CASSPNSRGYTF. The rearrangement links TRBV5-4 to TRBJ1-2, with D unresolved. CDR3 size: 12 residues. Germline values: CDR1 SGHNT, CDR2 YYREEE (reference sequence). Trimming shortened V by 4 bases and J by 8 bases, and 12 bases separated the two germline ends.